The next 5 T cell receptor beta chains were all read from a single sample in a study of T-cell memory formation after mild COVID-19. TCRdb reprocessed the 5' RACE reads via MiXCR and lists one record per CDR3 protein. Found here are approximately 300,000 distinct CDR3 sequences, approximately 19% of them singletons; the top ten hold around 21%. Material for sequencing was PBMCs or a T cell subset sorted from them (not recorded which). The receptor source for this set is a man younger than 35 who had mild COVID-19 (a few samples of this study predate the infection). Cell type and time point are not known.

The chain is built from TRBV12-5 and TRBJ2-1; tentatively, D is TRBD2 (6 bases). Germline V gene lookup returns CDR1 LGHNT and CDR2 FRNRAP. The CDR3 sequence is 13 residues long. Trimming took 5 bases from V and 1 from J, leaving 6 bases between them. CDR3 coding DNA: TGTGCTAGTGGTCGGGGGTCCTACAATGAGCAGTTCTTC. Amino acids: CASGRGSYNEQFF. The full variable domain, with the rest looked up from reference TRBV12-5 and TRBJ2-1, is DARVTQTPRHKVTEMGQEVTMRCQPILGHNTVFWYRQTMMQGLELLAYFRNRAPLDDSGMPKDRFSAEMPDATLATLKIQPSEPRDSAVYFCASGRGSYNEQFFGPGTRLTVL.

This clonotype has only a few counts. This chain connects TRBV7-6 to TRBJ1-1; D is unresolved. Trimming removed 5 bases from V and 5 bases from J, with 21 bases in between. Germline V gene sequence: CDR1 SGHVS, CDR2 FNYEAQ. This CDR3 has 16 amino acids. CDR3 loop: CASSVTSYRSGTEAFF. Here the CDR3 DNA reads TGTGCCAGCAGCGTAACTTCGTATAGATCGGGAACTGAAGCTTTCTTT.

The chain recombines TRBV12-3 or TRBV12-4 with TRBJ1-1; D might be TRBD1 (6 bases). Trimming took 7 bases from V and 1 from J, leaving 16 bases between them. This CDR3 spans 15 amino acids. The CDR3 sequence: CASKGDWRRNTEAFF. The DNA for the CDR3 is TGTGCCAGCAAGGGGGACTGGCGGCGGAACACTGAAGCTTTCTTT.

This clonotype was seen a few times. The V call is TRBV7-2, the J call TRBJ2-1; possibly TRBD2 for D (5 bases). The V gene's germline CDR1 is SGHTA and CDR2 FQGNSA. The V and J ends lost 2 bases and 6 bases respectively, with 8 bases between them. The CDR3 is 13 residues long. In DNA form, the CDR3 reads TGTGCCAGCAGCTTACCCGGGATCAATGAGCAGTTCTTC. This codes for CASSLPGINEQFF.

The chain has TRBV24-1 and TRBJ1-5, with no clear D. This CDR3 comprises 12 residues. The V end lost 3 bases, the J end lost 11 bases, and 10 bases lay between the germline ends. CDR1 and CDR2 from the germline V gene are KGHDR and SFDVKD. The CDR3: CATSDLGLTQHF. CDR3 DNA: TGTGCCACCAGTGATCTTGGTTTGACCCAGCATTTT.